Reported below is one TCR beta chain. This record comes from a study of blood T cells in healthy people across ages. This CDR3 spans 15 amino acids. Per the germline V gene, CDR1 is DFQATT and CDR2 is SNEGSKA (reference sequence). For the second PCR, which ran for about 6 to 11 cycles, a sample-barcoded 5' primer and a J-beta primer mix were used. Each CDR3 protein is one row after TCRdb ran MiXCR on the 5' RACE reads. The sample yields about a million distinct CDR3 sequences, more than 30% seen once. The TCR sequence derives from a man between 18 and 35 years old in good health. The material sequenced was blood. This chain connects TRBV20-1 to TRBJ2-4, with D unresolved. The DNA end is a closer match to TRBJ2-7, so the J assignment may be wrong. The CDR3 DNA is TGCAGTGCTAGTGGCCCCTCCCCGCACGAATACGAGCAGTACTTC. It yields the protein CSASGPSPHEYEQYF.